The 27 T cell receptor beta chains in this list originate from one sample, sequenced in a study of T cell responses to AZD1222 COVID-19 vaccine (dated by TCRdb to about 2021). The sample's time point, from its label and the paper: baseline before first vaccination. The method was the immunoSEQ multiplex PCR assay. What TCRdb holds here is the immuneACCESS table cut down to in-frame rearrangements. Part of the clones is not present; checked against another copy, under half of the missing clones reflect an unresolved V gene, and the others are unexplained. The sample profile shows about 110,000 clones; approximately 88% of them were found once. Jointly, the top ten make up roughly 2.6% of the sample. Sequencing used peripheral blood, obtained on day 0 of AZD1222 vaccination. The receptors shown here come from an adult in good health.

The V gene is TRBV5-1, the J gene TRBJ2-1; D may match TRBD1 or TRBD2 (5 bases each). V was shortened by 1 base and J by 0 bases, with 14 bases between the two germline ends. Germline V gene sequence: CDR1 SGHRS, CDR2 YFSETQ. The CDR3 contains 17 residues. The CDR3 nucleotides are TGCGCCAGCAGCTTGTGGGGGTCCGCGAGCTCCTACAATGAGCAGTTCTTC. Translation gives CASSLWGSASSYNEQFF. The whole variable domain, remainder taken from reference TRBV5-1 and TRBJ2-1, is KAGVTQTPRYLIKTRGQQVTLSCSPISGHRSVSWYQQTPGQGLQFLFEYFSETQRNKGNFPGRFSGRQFSNSRSEMNVSTLELGDSALYLCASSLWGSASSYNEQFFGPGTRLTVL.

The CDR3 region has the DNA TGCAGTGCTCGTACTAGTAATGAGCAGTTCTTC. Translating gives CSARTSNEQFF. This chain uses TRBV20-1 with TRBJ2-1, with D possibly matching TRBD2 (5 bases). The germline V gene has CDR1 DFQATT and CDR2 SNEGSKA (reference sequence). V shed 5 bases and J shed 7 bases, with 9 bases lying between them. This CDR3 contains 11 residues.

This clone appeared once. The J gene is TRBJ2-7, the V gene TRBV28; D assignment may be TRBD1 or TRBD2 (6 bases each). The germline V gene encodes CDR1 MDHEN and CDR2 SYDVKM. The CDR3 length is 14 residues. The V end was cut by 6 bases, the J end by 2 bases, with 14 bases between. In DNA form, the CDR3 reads TGTGCCAGCAGCCCCGGGGGCGGGACCTACGAGCAGTACTTC. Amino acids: CASSPGGGTYEQYF.

The CDR3 coding sequence is TGTGCCAGCCAGCCGGGTGGGAGCACAGATACGCAGTATTTT. Translated: CASQPGGSTDTQYF. The gene calls are TRBV13 and TRBJ2-3, with D unclear. The CDR3 length is 14 residues. The germline V gene encodes CDR1 PRHDT and CDR2 FYEKMQ (reference sequence). V was cut by 8 bases and J by 0 bases, with 12 bases left in between.

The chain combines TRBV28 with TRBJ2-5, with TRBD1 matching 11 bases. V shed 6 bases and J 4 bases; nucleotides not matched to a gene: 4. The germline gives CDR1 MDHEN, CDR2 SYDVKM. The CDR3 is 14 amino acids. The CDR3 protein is CASSRGTGGETQYF. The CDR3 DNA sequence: TGTGCCAGCAGCAGAGGGACAGGGGGAGAGACCCAGTACTTC.

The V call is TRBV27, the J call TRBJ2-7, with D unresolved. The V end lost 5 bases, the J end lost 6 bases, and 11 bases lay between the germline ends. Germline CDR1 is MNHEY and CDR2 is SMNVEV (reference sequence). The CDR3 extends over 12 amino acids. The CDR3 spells CASSGVKGEQYF. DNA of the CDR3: TGTGCCAGCAGTGGGGTAAAGGGCGAGCAGTACTTC.

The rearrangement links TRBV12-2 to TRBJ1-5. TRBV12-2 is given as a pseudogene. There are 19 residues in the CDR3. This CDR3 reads CASRPTPRRRRRINQPQHF. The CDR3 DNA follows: TGTGCAAGTCGCCCCACCCCCCGACGCCGACGACGAATAAATCAGCCCCAGCATTTT.

The CDR3 reads CASSPRADTQYF. The CDR3 region has the DNA TGTGCCAGCTCACCACGGGCAGATACGCAGTATTTT. The chain carries TRBV18 and TRBJ2-3; D is unclear. The CDR3 loop spans 12 amino acids. Germline CDR1 KGHSH, CDR2 LQKENI. V lost 1 base, J lost 4 bases, and 3 bases lay in between.

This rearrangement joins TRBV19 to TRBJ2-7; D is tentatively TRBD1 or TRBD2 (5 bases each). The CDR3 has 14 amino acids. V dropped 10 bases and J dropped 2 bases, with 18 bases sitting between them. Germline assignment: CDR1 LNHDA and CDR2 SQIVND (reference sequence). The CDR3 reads CATSKWDGTYEQYF. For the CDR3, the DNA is TGTGCCACCTCAAAGTGGGACGGCACCTACGAGCAGTACTTC.

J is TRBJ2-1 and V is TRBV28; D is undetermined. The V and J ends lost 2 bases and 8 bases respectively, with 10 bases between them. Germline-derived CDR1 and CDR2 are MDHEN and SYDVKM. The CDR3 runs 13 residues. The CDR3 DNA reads TGTGCCAGCAGTTTAGTTACAGTGGATGAGCAGTTCTTC. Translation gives CASSLVTVDEQFF.

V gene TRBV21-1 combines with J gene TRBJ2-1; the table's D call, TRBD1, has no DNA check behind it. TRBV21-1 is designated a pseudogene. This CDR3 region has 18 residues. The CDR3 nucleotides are TGTGCCAGCAGCAAACCGGTCCCCGGGACAGGACCATACAATGAGCAGTTCTTC. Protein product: CASSKPVPGTGPYNEQFF.

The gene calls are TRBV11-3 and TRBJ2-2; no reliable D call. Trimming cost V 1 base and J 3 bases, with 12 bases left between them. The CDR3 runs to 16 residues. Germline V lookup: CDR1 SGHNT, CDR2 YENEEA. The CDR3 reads CASSLAARWYTGELFF. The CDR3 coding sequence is TGTGCCAGCAGCTTAGCAGCTCGTTGGTACACCGGGGAGCTGTTTTTT.

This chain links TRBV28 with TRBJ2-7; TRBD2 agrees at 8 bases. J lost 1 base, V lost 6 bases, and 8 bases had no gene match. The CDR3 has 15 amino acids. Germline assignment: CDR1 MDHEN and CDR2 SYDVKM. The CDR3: CASSSAGGASYEQYF. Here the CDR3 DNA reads TGTGCCAGCAGCTCCGCGGGGGGAGCGTCCTACGAGCAGTACTTC.

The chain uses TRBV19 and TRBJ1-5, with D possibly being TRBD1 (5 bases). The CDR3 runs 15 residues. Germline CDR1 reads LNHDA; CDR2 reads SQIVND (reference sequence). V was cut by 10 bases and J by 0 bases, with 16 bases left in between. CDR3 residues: CATRMGGGSNQPQHF. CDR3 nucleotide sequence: TGTGCCACCCGAATGGGGGGGGGTAGCAATCAGCCCCAGCATTTT. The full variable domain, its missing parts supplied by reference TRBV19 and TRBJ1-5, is DGGITQSPKYLFRKEGQNVTLSCEQNLNHDAMYWYRQDPGQGLRLIYYSQIVNDFQKGDIAEGYSVSREKKESFPLTVTSAQKNPTAFYLCATRMGGGSNQPQHFGDGTRLSIL.

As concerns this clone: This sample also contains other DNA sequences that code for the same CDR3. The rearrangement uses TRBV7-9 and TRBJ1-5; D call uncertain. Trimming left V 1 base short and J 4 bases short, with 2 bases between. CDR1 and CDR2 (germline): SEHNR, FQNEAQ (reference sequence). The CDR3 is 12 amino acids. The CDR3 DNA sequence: TGTGCCAGCAGCTTAGGGAATCAGCCCCAGCATTTT. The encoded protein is CASSLGNQPQHF.

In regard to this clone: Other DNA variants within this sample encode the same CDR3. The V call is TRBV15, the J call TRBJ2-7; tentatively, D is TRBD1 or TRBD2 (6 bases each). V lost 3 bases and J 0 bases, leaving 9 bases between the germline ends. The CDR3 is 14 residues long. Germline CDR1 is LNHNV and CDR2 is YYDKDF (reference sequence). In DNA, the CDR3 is TGTGCCACCAGCAGGGAGGGGGGCTCCTACGAGCAGTACTTC. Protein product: CATSREGGSYEQYF.

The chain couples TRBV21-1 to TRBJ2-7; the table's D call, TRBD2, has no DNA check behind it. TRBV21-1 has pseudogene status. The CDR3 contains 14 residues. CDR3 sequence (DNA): TGTGCCAGCAGAGCCGGGGACTCTTCCTACGAGCAGTACTTC. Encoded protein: CASRAGDSSYEQYF.

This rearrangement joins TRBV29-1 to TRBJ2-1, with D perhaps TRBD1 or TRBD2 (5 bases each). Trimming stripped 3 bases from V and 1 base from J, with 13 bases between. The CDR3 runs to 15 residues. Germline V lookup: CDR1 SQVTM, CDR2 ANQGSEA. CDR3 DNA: TGCAGCGTTGATTTGGGGACCACATCCTACAATGAGCAGTTCTTC. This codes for CSVDLGTTSYNEQFF.

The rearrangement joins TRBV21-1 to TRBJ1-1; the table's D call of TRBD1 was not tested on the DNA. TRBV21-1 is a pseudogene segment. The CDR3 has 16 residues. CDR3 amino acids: CASSNLYRQGNTEAFF. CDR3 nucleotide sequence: TGTGCCAGCAGCAATTTATATAGACAGGGAAACACTGAAGCTTTCTTT.

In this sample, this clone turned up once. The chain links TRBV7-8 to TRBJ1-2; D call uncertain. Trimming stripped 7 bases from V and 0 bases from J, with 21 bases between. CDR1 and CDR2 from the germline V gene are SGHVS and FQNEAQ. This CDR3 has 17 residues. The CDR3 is CASTLRARAGANYGYTF. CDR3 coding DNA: TGTGCCAGCACCCTTAGGGCTAGGGCAGGAGCTAACTATGGCTACACCTTC.

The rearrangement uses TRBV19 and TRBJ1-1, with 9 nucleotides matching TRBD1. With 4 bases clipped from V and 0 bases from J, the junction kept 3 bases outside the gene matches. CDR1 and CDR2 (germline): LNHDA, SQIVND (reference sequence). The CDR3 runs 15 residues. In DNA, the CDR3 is TGTGCCAGTAGTACGGACAGGGGAATGAACACTGAAGCTTTCTTT. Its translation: CASSTDRGMNTEAFF.

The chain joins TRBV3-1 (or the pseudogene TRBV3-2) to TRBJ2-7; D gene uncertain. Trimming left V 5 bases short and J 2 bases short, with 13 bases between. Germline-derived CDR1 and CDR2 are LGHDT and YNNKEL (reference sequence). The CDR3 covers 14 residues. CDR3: CASSGRRVAYEQYF. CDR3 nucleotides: TGTGCCAGCAGCGGCCGCCGCGTCGCCTACGAGCAGTACTTC.

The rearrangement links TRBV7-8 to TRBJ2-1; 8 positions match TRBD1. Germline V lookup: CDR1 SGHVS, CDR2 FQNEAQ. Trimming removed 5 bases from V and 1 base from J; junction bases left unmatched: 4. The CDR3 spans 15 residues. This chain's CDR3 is CASSTYRGSYNEQFF. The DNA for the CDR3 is TGTGCCAGCAGCACTTACAGGGGGTCCTACAATGAGCAGTTCTTC.

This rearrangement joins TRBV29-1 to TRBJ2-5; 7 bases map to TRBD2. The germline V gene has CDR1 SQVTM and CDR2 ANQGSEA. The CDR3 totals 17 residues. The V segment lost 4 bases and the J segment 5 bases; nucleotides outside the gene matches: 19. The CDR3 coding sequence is TGCAGCGTTGCCCGAACGGGGGGAGGCTTATGGGCCGAGACCCAGTACTTC. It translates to CSVARTGGGLWAETQYF.

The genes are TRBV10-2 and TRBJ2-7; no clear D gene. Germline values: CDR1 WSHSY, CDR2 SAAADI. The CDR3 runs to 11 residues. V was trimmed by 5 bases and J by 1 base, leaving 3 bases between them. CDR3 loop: CASSSSYEQYF. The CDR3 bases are TGCGCCAGCAGTAGTTCCTACGAGCAGTACTTC.

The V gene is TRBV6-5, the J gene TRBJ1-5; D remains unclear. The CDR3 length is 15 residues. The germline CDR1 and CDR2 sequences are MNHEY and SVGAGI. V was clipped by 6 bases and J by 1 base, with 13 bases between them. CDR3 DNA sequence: TGTGCCAGCAGAAAAGGTCGGCAGAGCAATCAGCCCCAGCATTTT. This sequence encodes CASRKGRQSNQPQHF.

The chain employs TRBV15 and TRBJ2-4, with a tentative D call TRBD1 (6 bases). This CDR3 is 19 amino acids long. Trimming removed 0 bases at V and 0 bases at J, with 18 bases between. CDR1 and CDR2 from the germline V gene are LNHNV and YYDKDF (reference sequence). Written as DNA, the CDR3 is TGTGCCACCAGCAGAGATGCGGCAGGGGCGCAACTAGCCAAAAACATTCAGTACTTC. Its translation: CATSRDAAGAQLAKNIQYF.